This T cell receptor (beta chain) was profiled in a study of cytomegalovirus exposure and HLA in healthy donors. Study conclusions and caveats: A previous analysis found most TCR beta V segments productive roughly 87% or roughly 30% of the time.

Worth noting for this clone: Its antigen is as yet unknown.

Both 60 Vbeta primers and 13 Jbeta primers went into the PCR. Assay used: immunoSEQ multiplex PCR; TCRdb lists only in-frame clones, some missing. The listing contains around 77,000 clones. V lost 4 bases and J lost 1, with 16 bases in between. This CDR3 has 16 amino acids. Germline V gene sequence: CDR1 MGHRA, CDR2 YSYEKL. The chain couples TRBV4-1 to TRBJ1-1, with a possible D match to TRBD1 (6 bases). The specimen sequenced was PBMCs. The sequence was collected from a man in his fifties or sixties in good health and CMV-seropositive. The chain's CDR3 is CASSLRPWTENTEAFF. The CDR3 DNA sequence: TGCGCCAGCAGCCTCCGACCTTGGACAGAGAACACTGAAGCTTTCTTT.